What follows are 2 T cell receptor beta chains derived from one specimen sequenced in a study of cytotoxic CD8 clonotypes in ibrutinib-treated CLL. Method: immunoSEQ multiplex PCR; TCRdb's copy keeps in-frame clones and lacks some. Of roughly 190,000 clones listed, 72% were seen once; the top ten hold over 10%. Here the sequenced sample was PBMCs, taken after 24 months of ibrutinib treatment. The receptors derive from a human donor with chronic lymphocytic leukemia.

The chain joins TRBV7-2 to TRBJ2-1; 10 bases fit TRBD2. Germline V gene sequence: CDR1 SGHTA, CDR2 FQGNSA. The CDR3 covers 13 residues. Germline trimming cut 2 bases from V and 14 bases from J; bases unmatched to any gene: 6. The CDR3 DNA follows: TGTGCCAGCAGCTTACCCGGGACTAGCGTTGAGTTCTTC. It is translated as CASSLPGTSVEFF. The full variable domain, its missing parts supplied by reference TRBV7-2 and TRBJ2-1, is GAGVSQSPSNKVTEKGKDVELRCDPISGHTALYWYRQSLGQGLEFLIYFQGNSAPDKSGLPSDRFSAERTGGSVSTLTIQRTQQEDSAVYLCASSLPGTSVEFFGPGTRLTVL.

This clone has a handful of counts. This sequence joins TRBV18 and TRBJ2-3; 12 nucleotides agree with TRBD2. The J segment lost 6 bases and the V segment lost 6 bases, leaving 7 bases of the junction unmatched. CDR1 and CDR2 from the germline V gene are KGHSH and LQKENI. The CDR3 runs to 15 residues. The CDR3 spells CASSPTSGSFDTQYF. The CDR3 DNA reads TGTGCCAGCTCCCCGACTAGCGGGAGCTTTGATACGCAGTATTTT.